The 21 T cell receptor beta chains in this list originate from one sample, sequenced in a study of T cell responses to AZD1222 COVID-19 vaccine. TCRdb keeps only in-frame clones here, not all; method: immunoSEQ multiplex PCR. Found here are approximately 120,000 clones, roughly 88% of them singletons; the top ten hold approximately 19%. Sequenced here: peripheral blood, sampled on day 0 of AZD1222 vaccination. The receptors were sampled from an adult in good health.

The genes are TRBV7-2 and TRBJ1-5; D unclear. The CDR3 is 16 amino acids. Looked up from germline, CDR1 is SGHTA and CDR2 is FQGNSA. With 5 bases removed from V and 5 bases from J, the gap between germline ends came to 19 bases. In nucleotides, the CDR3 is TGTGCCAGCAGCCCCCGTGGGAGAGCCGGCCATCAGCCCCAGCATTTT. Its protein product is CASSPRGRAGHQPQHF.

This chain uses TRBV11-3 with TRBJ2-1, with 11 bases aligning to TRBD1. The CDR3 extends over 16 amino acids. Unmatched junction bases numbered 8, after V lost 5 bases and J lost 5 bases. Germline values: CDR1 SGHNT, CDR2 YENEEA. CDR3 sequence: CASSPWGQGGDNEQFF. The DNA of the CDR3 is TGTGCCAGCAGCCCGTGGGGACAGGGGGGAGACAATGAGCAGTTCTTC.

The chain joins TRBV5-1 to TRBJ1-2; D ambiguous. The CDR3 runs to 14 residues. Germline V gene sequence: CDR1 SGHRS, CDR2 YFSETQ. Trimming pared 4 bases from V and 3 bases from J, leaving 13 bases between. Written as DNA, the CDR3 is TGCGCCAGCAGCACAATTGGGGTTGACTATGGCTACACCTTC. Its translation: CASSTIGVDYGYTF. Supplemented by reference TRBV5-1 and TRBJ1-2, the full variable domain reads KAGVTQTPRYLIKTRGQQVTLSCSPISGHRSVSWYQQTPGQGLQFLFEYFSETQRNKGNFPGRFSGRQFSNSRSEMNVSTLELGDSALYLCASSTIGVDYGYTFGSGTRLTVV.

For the CDR3, the DNA is TGTGCCAGCAGTTTCGGGACTCCTCCCGGCTACACCTTC. Protein product: CASSFGTPPGYTF. The chain carries TRBV6-2 or TRBV6-3 and TRBJ1-2; D possibly corresponds to TRBD1 (5 bases). CDR1 and CDR2 from the germline V gene are MNHEY and SVGEGT. V lost 4 bases and J lost 8, with 14 bases in between. CDR3 length equals 13 residues.

This chain links TRBV20-1 with TRBJ2-3; D remains ambiguous. This CDR3 region has 9 residues. Germline V gives CDR1 DFQATT, CDR2 SNEGSKA (reference sequence). CDR3 nucleotide sequence: TGCAGCGACGGCGATACGCAGTATTTT. Amino acid sequence: CSDGDTQYF.

This clone was counted once. The genes are TRBV24-1 and TRBJ2-2; TRBD1 aligns across 12 bases. The CDR3 is 17 amino acids. The J segment lost 5 bases and the V segment lost 1 base, leaving 4 bases of the junction unmatched. The germline CDR1 and CDR2 sequences are KGHDR and SFDVKD. The CDR3, as DNA: TGTGCCACCAGTGATTTAGGGGGACAGGGGGCAACCGGGGAGCTGTTTTTT. It encodes CATSDLGGQGATGELFF.

The chain recombines TRBV9 with TRBJ2-3, with a possible D match to TRBD2 (6 bases). Germline CDR1 reads SGDLS; CDR2 reads YYNGEE. The CDR3 is 16 residues long. V was cut by 0 bases and J by 0 bases, with 11 bases left in between. The CDR3 reads CASSVGGGDSTDTQYF. The CDR3 bases are TGTGCCAGCAGCGTAGGGGGCGGGGACAGCACAGATACGCAGTATTTT.

This clone was detected only once. The chain uses TRBV27 and TRBJ2-1; 7 bases are a match to TRBD2. The CDR3 contains 14 residues. Germline CDR1 MNHEY, CDR2 SMNVEV (reference sequence). After removal of 5 bases from V and 3 bases from J, the junction contained 4 bases not matched to a gene. DNA of the CDR3: TGTGCCAGCAGTCCCCCGGGAGGCTACAATGAGCAGTTCTTC. This codes for CASSPPGGYNEQFF.

V is TRBV5-1 and J is TRBJ2-2; 7 bases are a match to TRBD1. Germline V gene lookup returns CDR1 SGHRS and CDR2 YFSETQ. V lost 4 bases and J lost 5; bases outside the gene matches: 8. The CDR3 is 15 amino acids. This CDR3 is CASSAEGAGTGELFF. The CDR3 nucleotides are TGCGCCAGCAGCGCCGAGGGGGCAGGGACCGGGGAGCTGTTTTTT.

The chain links TRBV6-4 to TRBJ2-3; no clear D gene. CDR1 is MRHNA, CDR2 SNTAGT, per germline. Trimming left V 0 bases short and J 0 bases short, with 7 bases between. The CDR3 has 15 residues. CDR3 bases: TGTGCCAGCAGTGACTCGTCAGTTAGCACAGATACGCAGTATTTT. Amino acids: CASSDSSVSTDTQYF.

J is TRBJ2-2 and V is TRBV4-3; D uncertain. This CDR3 has 13 amino acids. Germline values: CDR1 LGHNA, CDR2 YSLEER. V was trimmed by 0 bases and J by 6 bases, leaving 5 bases between them. This CDR3 reads CASSQDRAGELFF. The DNA of the CDR3 is TGCGCCAGCAGCCAAGATCGTGCCGGGGAGCTGTTTTTT.

This rearrangement joins TRBV15 to TRBJ2-7, with a possible D match to TRBD1 (6 bases). Between the trimmed V and J ends, which lost 1 base and 1 base, there was a span of 11 bases. The CDR3 runs 15 residues. Germline-derived CDR1 and CDR2 are LNHNV and YYDKDF (reference sequence). This chain's CDR3 is CATSRGKGESYEQYV. In DNA form, the CDR3 reads TGTGCCACCAGCAGAGGAAAGGGGGAGTCCTACGAGCAGTACGTC.

The chain recombines TRBV29-1 with TRBJ2-7; D assignment may be TRBD1 or TRBD2 (5 bases each). Trimming cost V 6 bases and J 2 bases, with 11 bases left between them. There are 12 residues in the CDR3. Germline CDR1 SQVTM, CDR2 ANQGSEA. The CDR3 region is CSVSGPAYEQYF. Here the CDR3 DNA reads TGCAGCGTCTCGGGGCCCGCCTACGAGCAGTACTTC.

The chain uses TRBV15 and TRBJ2-1, with D tentatively TRBD2 (5 bases). The CDR3 consists of 12 residues. Deletions cut 6 bases from V and 13 bases from J, with 16 bases between. CDR1 is LNHNV, CDR2 YYDKDF, per germline (reference sequence). The CDR3 nucleotides are TGTGCCACCAGGGGAGATACAATGATTCAGTTCTTC. Its protein is CATRGDTMIQFF.

The rearrangement links TRBV29-1 to TRBJ2-3, with D hard to call. The germline V and J ends were trimmed by 4 bases and 5 bases, with 10 bases remaining between them. CDR3 length: 12 amino acids. CDR1 SQVTM and CDR2 ANQGSEA come from the germline V gene. The CDR3 DNA reads TGCAGCGTTGCAGTGGGTGGAGATACGCAGTATTTT. Its protein is CSVAVGGDTQYF.

The chain couples TRBV7-7 to TRBJ2-1, with D perhaps matching TRBD1 or TRBD2 (5 bases each). CDR1 SSHAT and CDR2 FNYEAQ come from the germline V gene (reference sequence). V was pared by 5 bases and J by 9 bases, with 14 bases between. There are 13 residues in the CDR3. The CDR3 DNA follows: TGTGCCAGCAGCCTTAGGGACGGTAGTGAGCAGTTCTTC. Translation: CASSLRDGSEQFF.

The V call is TRBV5-4, the J call TRBJ2-5, with TRBD2 matching 12 bases. This CDR3 has 16 amino acids. V was pared by 5 bases and J by 6 bases, with 11 bases of the junction left unmatched. Germline lookup yields CDR1 SGHNT and CDR2 YYREEE (reference sequence). DNA for the CDR3: TGTGCCAGCAGTTCCATGCTAGCGGGAGGGGCGCAGACCCAGTACTTC. The encoded protein is CASSSMLAGGAQTQYF.

This clone occurred a few times. The gene calls are TRBV7-2 and TRBJ1-1, with 10 bases identical to TRBD1. This CDR3 region has 14 residues. Trimming removed 5 bases from V and 1 base from J; junction bases left unmatched: 1. CDR1 and CDR2 (germline): SGHTA, FQGNSA. CDR3 protein: CASSRDRGNTEAFF. The CDR3 bases are TGTGCCAGCAGCAGGGACAGGGGGAACACTGAAGCTTTCTTT.

The V gene is TRBV7-9, the J gene TRBJ2-5; perhaps D is TRBD1 or TRBD2 (5 bases each). Trimming left V 4 bases short and J 5 bases short, with 14 bases between. The CDR3 is 14 amino acids. The germline V gene encodes CDR1 SEHNR and CDR2 FQNEAQ (reference sequence). CDR3 sequence: CASSSGAYEETQYF. The CDR3 coding sequence is TGTGCCAGCAGCTCCGGGGCTTACGAGGAGACCCAGTACTTC.

This chain joins TRBV5-4 and TRBJ2-3; 15 bases map to TRBD2. Germline V gives CDR1 SGHNT, CDR2 YYREEE (reference sequence). CDR3 size: 16 residues. The V gene end was trimmed by 4 bases and the J gene end by 6 bases; junction bases not matched to a gene: 6. Here the CDR3 DNA reads TGTGCCAGCAGCCTTGGACTAGCGGGGGGGCAGGATACGCAGTATTTT. Its protein is CASSLGLAGGQDTQYF.

The chain joins TRBV5-6 to TRBJ1-6; a possible D gene is TRBD1 (6 bases). V dropped 6 bases and J dropped 4 bases, with 8 bases sitting between them. This CDR3 is built from 13 residues. Germline lookup yields CDR1 SGHDT and CDR2 YYEEEE. CDR3: CASTGDYNSPLHF. As DNA, the CDR3 is TGTGCCAGCACAGGGGATTATAATTCACCCCTCCACTTT. The full variable domain, with the rest looked up from reference TRBV5-6 and TRBJ1-6, is DAGVTQSPTHLIKTRGQQVTLRCSPKSGHDTVSWYQQALGQGPQFIFQYYEEEERQRGNFPDRFSGHQFPNYSSELNVNALLLGDSALYLCASTGDYNSPLHFGNGTRLTVT.